This T cell receptor beta chain derives from a study of cytomegalovirus exposure and HLA in healthy donors. Study as a whole: According to later analysis, the same platform produced the roughly 120 validation and around 730 first-cohort repertoires. Regarding the study as a whole: First-cohort TCR clusters tended to co-occur in the 95 to 150 validation repertoires, a later analysis found. TCR beta chains numbering under 200 were designated cytomegalovirus-associated.

This table comes from immunoSEQ multiplex PCR, and its TCRdb copy is limited to in-frame clones, with some not included. The profile shows 300,000 to 400,000 clones, 70% to 90% of them singletons. CDR1 is SGHTA, CDR2 FQGNSA, per germline. The CDR3 totals 15 residues. Trimming cost V 1 base and J 2 bases, with 9 bases left between them. With respect to this clone: Its antigen remains unknown.

The chain uses TRBV7-2 and TRBJ2-1; no definite D call. The TCR sequence derives from a man aged 30-40 years in good health and CMV-seronegative. The specimen sequenced was PBMCs. The CDR3 is CASSLESNPYNEQFF. The CDR3 DNA reads as TGTGCCAGCAGCTTAGAGTCTAACCCCTACAATGAGCAGTTCTTC.